These 27 T cell receptor beta chains were all obtained from the same sample, sequenced in a study of blood T cell repertoires in COVID-19. Method: immunoSEQ multiplex PCR; TCRdb's copy keeps in-frame clones and lacks some. The sample records around 700,000 clones, 85% to 90% being singletons. The sample comprised peripheral blood. Receptors originate from a woman aged 18-29 years with acute or convalescent COVID-19.

J is TRBJ1-2 and V is TRBV4-3; D gene unclear. This CDR3 region has 17 residues. The V and J ends lost 0 bases and 1 base respectively, with 15 bases between them. The germline V gene has CDR1 LGHNA and CDR2 YSLEER. Here the CDR3 reads CASSQDFFGGLNYGYTF. CDR3 nucleotide sequence: TGCGCCAGCAGCCAAGATTTCTTTGGAGGACTTAACTATGGCTACACCTTC.

Notes on this clone: The DNA is left out, because the CDR3 cannot be placed on it with certainty; the CDR3 is given as TCRdb lists it. The chain carries TRBV7-6 and TRBJ2-5; the table's D call of TRBD2 was not tested on the DNA. A total of 15 residues make up the CDR3, ends included. Per germline, CDR1 SGHVS and CDR2 FNYEAQ. The CDR3 sequence is CASFLWRGRQETQYF.

V is TRBV19 and J is TRBJ1-2; weak D call: TRBD1 (5 bases). Per the germline V gene, CDR1 is LNHDA and CDR2 is SQIVND (reference sequence). The V gene lost 3 bases and the J gene lost 8 bases, with 16 bases spanning the gap. The CDR3 sequence is 14 residues long. The CDR3: CASSMGQGGRGYTF. As DNA, the CDR3 is TGTGCCAGTAGTATGGGTCAGGGAGGAAGGGGCTACACCTTC.

V and J are TRBV5-1 and TRBJ1-3, with D maybe TRBD1 (6 bases). Germline V CDR1 and CDR2: SGHRS, YFSETQ. The V end was cut by 0 bases, the J end by 7 bases, with 20 bases between. CDR3 length: 17 amino acids. The CDR3 DNA sequence: TGCGCCAGCAGCTTGGGCCCGCCTGACAGGCAAGACAACACCATATATTTT. It specifies CASSLGPPDRQDNTIYF.

This chain connects TRBV12-3 or TRBV12-4 to TRBJ1-1; 7 bases match TRBD1. CDR3 length equals 13 residues. Trimming at V came to 5 bases and at J to 5 bases, leaving 5 bases not matched to a gene. The chain's CDR3 is CASSRGTETEAFF. The CDR3 DNA reads TGTGCCAGCAGTAGAGGGACAGAGACTGAAGCTTTCTTT.

The V and J genes are TRBV3-1 (or the pseudogene TRBV3-2) and TRBJ2-3, with 15 bases aligning to TRBD2. The junction had 8 bases not matched to a gene; V was cut back by 4 bases and J by 0 bases. The CDR3 contains 19 residues. Looked up from germline, CDR1 is LGHDT and CDR2 is YNNKEL (reference sequence). This CDR3 reads CASSRTGTSGGSSTDTQYF. CDR3 DNA sequence: TGTGCCAGCAGCCGGACCGGGACTAGCGGGGGGTCTAGCACAGATACGCAGTATTTT.

V and J are TRBV9 and TRBJ2-3; TRBD1 agrees at 10 bases. The CDR3 contains 16 residues. Germline V gene data show CDR1 as SGDLS and CDR2 as YYNGEE. Losses at the gene ends were 4 bases for V and 0 bases for J; bases not matched to a gene: 5. The CDR3 DNA sequence: TGTGCCAGCAGCCAGACAGGGGGCGAGAGCACAGATACGCAGTATTTT. Amino acid sequence: CASSQTGGESTDTQYF.

V gene TRBV2 combines with J gene TRBJ1-2, with 7 bases matching TRBD1. The CDR3 length is 15 residues. The junction had 7 bases not matched to a gene; V was cut back by 0 bases and J by 6 bases. Germline V gives CDR1 SNHLY, CDR2 FYNNEI. The CDR3 DNA reads TGTGCCAGCAGTGAAGCTCACGGGACAGATGATGGCTACACCTTC. Translating gives CASSEAHGTDDGYTF.

The J gene is TRBJ2-6, the V gene TRBV30; 11 nucleotides match TRBD1. Trimming cost V 5 bases and J 3 bases; bases outside gene matches: 3. The CDR3 totals 15 residues. Germline lookup yields CDR1 GTSNPN and CDR2 SVGIG (reference sequence). The CDR3 is CAWGQGAFGANVLTF. The CDR3 DNA is TGTGCCTGGGGACAGGGGGCTTTTGGGGCCAACGTCCTGACTTTC.

The chain joins TRBV12-3 or TRBV12-4 to TRBJ2-7, with TRBD1 as a possible D gene (6 bases). The ends were cut back, 6 bases at V and 0 bases at J, with 9 bases in the middle. The CDR3 is made up of 13 amino acids. In nucleotides, the CDR3 is TGTGCCAGCAGGCCGGACAGCTCCTACGAGCAGTACTTC. Its translation: CASRPDSSYEQYF.

The chain carries TRBV18 and TRBJ1-3, with TRBD1 as a possible D gene (6 bases). From germline, CDR1 is KGHSH and CDR2 LQKENI. Trimming left V 6 bases short and J 4 bases short, with 13 bases between. The CDR3 has 14 residues. CDR3 nucleotide sequence: TGTGCCAGCTCCCCTGGGACATTGGGAAACACCATATATTTT. It yields the protein CASSPGTLGNTIYF.

This chain's CDR3 is CASSSPSQGDTGELFF. CDR3 in DNA: TGTGCCAGCAGTTCACCTTCTCAGGGCGACACCGGGGAGCTGTTTTTT. This chain joins TRBV6-2 or TRBV6-3 and TRBJ2-2; perhaps TRBD1 as D (5 bases). Germline V lookup: CDR1 MNHEY, CDR2 SVGEGT. This CDR3 region has 16 residues. Trimming removed 4 bases at V and 3 bases at J, with 15 bases between.

In this sample, this clone turned up a few times. This rearrangement joins TRBV6-5 to TRBJ1-1, with D possibly being TRBD1 (5 bases). The CDR3 totals 14 residues. Germline assignment: CDR1 MNHEY and CDR2 SVGAGI. The V end was cut by 6 bases, the J end by 6 bases, with 17 bases between. The CDR3 loop reads CASRGVDVGSEAFF. The DNA of the CDR3 is TGTGCCAGCAGAGGGGTGGATGTGGGCTCTGAAGCTTTCTTT.

The chain combines TRBV7-9 with TRBJ2-2; a possible D gene is TRBD1 (6 bases). CDR1 and CDR2 (germline): SEHNR, FQNEAQ (reference sequence). The CDR3 has 16 amino acids. V was clipped by 5 bases and J by 6 bases, with 19 bases between them. CDR3 coding DNA: TGTGCCAGCAGCACACCCCAACAGGGAGCTGCCGGGGAGCTGTTTTTT. Its translation is CASSTPQQGAAGELFF. The full variable domain, in which reference TRBV7-9 and TRBJ2-2 provide the parts outside the CDR3, is DTGVSQNPRHKITKRGQNVTFRCDPISEHNRLYWYRQTLGQGPEFLTYFQNEAQLEKSRLLSDRFSAERPKGSFSTLEIQRTEQGDSAMYLCASSTPQQGAAGELFFGEGSRLTVL.

The V call is TRBV10-2, the J call TRBJ2-7, with D possibly being TRBD2 (5 bases). The CDR3 is 11 residues long. V lost 7 bases, J lost 4 bases, and 8 bases lay in between. CDR1 is WSHSY and CDR2 is SAAADI in the germline V gene. The CDR3 DNA follows: TGCGCCAGCAATTCGGGGTACGAGCAGTACTTC. This translates into CASNSGYEQYF.

The rearrangement uses TRBV19 and TRBJ1-2; D gene uncertain. CDR1 is LNHDA, CDR2 SQIVND, per germline (reference sequence). This CDR3 has 16 residues. V was cut by 3 bases and J by 0 bases, with 14 bases left in between. The CDR3 protein is CASSIDWMGANYGYTF. The CDR3 bases are TGTGCCAGTAGTATCGACTGGATGGGAGCTAACTATGGCTACACCTTC.

This clone was detected once. The chain couples TRBV5-8 to TRBJ2-7; the D gene is possibly TRBD1 (6 bases). The ends were cut back, 4 bases at V and 0 bases at J, with 14 bases in the middle. The CDR3 spans 15 residues. Germline lookup yields CDR1 SGHTS and CDR2 YDEGEE. CDR3 bases: TGTGCCAGCAGCGGCCGGGACACTAGCTCCTACGAGCAGTACTTC. It is translated as CASSGRDTSSYEQYF.

The rearrangement uses TRBV2 and TRBJ1-5; 9 positions agree with TRBD1. V dropped 4 bases and J dropped 3; count of bases not matched to a gene: 4. This CDR3 is built from 15 residues. Germline CDR1 and CDR2: SNHLY and FYNNEI. The CDR3 bases are TGTGCCAGCAGTGGGTGGGACAGGGACAATCAGCCCCAGCATTTT. This gives the protein CASSGWDRDNQPQHF.

This clone appeared a single time. The chain is built from TRBV10-3 and TRBJ1-2, with 11 bases matching TRBD1. The CDR3 contains 14 residues. Germline CDR1 and CDR2: ENHRY and SYGVKD. J lost 6 bases, V lost 6 bases, and 6 bases had no gene match. The CDR3 spells CAIRRDRGFHGYTF. The CDR3, as DNA: TGTGCCATCAGGAGGGACAGGGGGTTCCATGGCTACACCTTC.

This clone is a singleton in its sample. The chain is built from TRBV11-3 and TRBJ2-1; 10 bases align to TRBD2. Looked up from germline, CDR1 is SGHNT and CDR2 is YENEEA. CDR3 size: 15 residues. V gave up 0 bases and J gave up 8 bases; unmatched junction bases: 4. The CDR3 DNA sequence: TGTGCCAGCAGCTTAGATCAGGGACTAGCGTATGAGCAGTTCTTC. Protein product: CASSLDQGLAYEQFF.

The chain carries TRBV5-1 and TRBJ2-7; TRBD1 aligns across 7 bases. CDR3 length: 14 amino acids. With 4 bases clipped from V and 4 bases from J, the junction kept 8 bases outside the gene matches. The V gene's germline CDR1 is SGHRS and CDR2 YFSETQ. For the CDR3, the DNA is TGCGCCAGCAGCAGGGACAGCACCTCTTACGAGCAGTACTTC. Amino acid sequence: CASSRDSTSYEQYF.

This chain connects TRBV4-3 to TRBJ2-3; D is perhaps TRBD2 (6 bases). The CDR3 has 15 amino acids. V was trimmed by 3 bases and J by 5 bases, leaving 15 bases between them. Germline CDR1 reads LGHNA; CDR2 reads YSLEER. The CDR3 coding sequence is TGCGCCAGCAGCCAGCGGGGCCGAAGAGAAGATACGCAGTATTTT. It is translated as CASSQRGRREDTQYF.

The chain couples TRBV6-1 to TRBJ1-2; 8 bases are a match to TRBD1. Germline loops: CDR1 MNHNS, CDR2 SASEGT. Trimming removed 3 bases from V and 7 bases from J; junction bases left unmatched: 4. The CDR3 is 13 amino acids. CDR3 protein: CASSDTGQVGYTF. In nucleotides, the CDR3 is TGTGCCAGCAGTGATACGGGACAGGTTGGCTACACCTTC.

This clone was counted once. This chain links TRBV3-1 (or the pseudogene TRBV3-2) with TRBJ2-1; 11 bases agree with TRBD1. The CDR3 runs to 14 residues. The trim removed 4 bases at V and 5 bases at J, leaving 1 base unmatched. CDR1 and CDR2 (germline): LGHDT, YNNKEL (reference sequence). CDR3 protein: CASSRTGGHNEQFF. CDR3 nucleotides: TGTGCCAGCAGCCGGACAGGGGGCCACAATGAGCAGTTCTTC.

CDR3 coding DNA: TGTGCCAGCAGCTTAGTGGGAGGCCACAACGAGCAGTACTTC. Translation: CASSLVGGHNEQYF. This chain links TRBV7-2 with TRBJ2-7; D is possibly TRBD2 (6 bases). This CDR3 is 14 amino acids long. Trimming pared 1 base from V and 5 bases from J, leaving 12 bases between. Per the germline V gene, CDR1 is SGHTA and CDR2 is FQGNSA.

The chain is built from TRBV12-5 and TRBJ1-1, with D perhaps TRBD1 (5 bases). Germline CDR1 and CDR2: LGHNT and FRNRAP. V dropped 2 bases and J dropped 4 bases, with 14 bases sitting between them. The CDR3 sequence is 15 residues long. This chain's CDR3 is CASGLPQVGGTEAFF. CDR3 sequence (DNA): TGTGCTAGTGGTTTGCCACAGGTGGGAGGCACTGAAGCTTTCTTT.

V is TRBV18 and J is TRBJ2-5, with D possibly matching TRBD2 (6 bases). The CDR3 has 16 residues. Trimming removed 3 bases from V and 1 base from J, with 15 bases in between. The germline CDR1 and CDR2 sequences are KGHSH and LQKENI. CDR3 amino acids: CASSPNQRGTQETQYF. As DNA, the CDR3 is TGTGCCAGCTCACCGAACCAACGGGGGACCCAAGAGACCCAGTACTTC.